This entry features one TCR beta chain sequence. The source of the sample is a study of T cells in Graves' hyperthyroidism and ophthalmopathy. CDR1 and CDR2 (germline): DFQATT, SNEGSKA (reference sequence). The CDR3 contains 12 residues. The V gene lost 5 bases and the J gene lost 5 bases, with 13 bases spanning the gap. Researchers amplified the TCR beta CDR3 regions from RNA transcripts. HTBI primers were employed in a first-round RT-PCR of the TCR CDR3. TCRdb ran MiXCR on the multiplex PCR reads and lists one entry per CDR3 protein. In the table there are some 490,000 distinct CDR3 sequences, 22% of which are singletons. Ophthalmopathy in the patients scored at least 3 on Clinical Activity Score and at least 4 on NOSPECS grade, lasting under 3 months.

The TCR sequence derives from a woman aged 70-85 years with Graves' ophthalmopathy. The sample consisted of blood. The genes are TRBV20-1 and TRBJ2-7; D is undetermined. In DNA, the CDR3 is TGCAGTGCTTCTCGACAAAGCCACGAGCAGTACTTC. Residues: CSASRQSHEQYF.